Following are 29 T cell receptor beta chains from one sample sequenced in a study of cytomegalovirus exposure and HLA in healthy donors (dated by TCRdb to about 2017). The receptor library was made with the immunoSEQ multiplex PCR assay. Drawn from immuneACCESS, this table holds only the in-frame rearrangements with V and J called that TCRdb kept. Clones are partly lost; checked studies trace under half to an unresolved V gene and leave the rest unexplained. The sample records 150,000 to 200,000 clones, around 84% of which are singletons. 15% to 20% of the sample goes to the ten largest clones. Sequencing was done on a sample of PBMCs. These receptors were obtained from a man younger than 35 in good health and CMV-seropositive.

This clone showed up just once. The chain links TRBV5-8 to TRBJ2-5; 7 bases align to TRBD1. Germline CDR1 and CDR2: SGHTS and YDEGEE. The CDR3 loop spans 14 amino acids. J gave up 2 bases and V 3 bases, and 4 bases lay outside the gene matches. The CDR3 nucleotides read TGTGCCAGCAGCTCCCGACAGGGTCAAGAGACCCAGTACTTC. Its protein product is CASSSRQGQETQYF.

The CDR3 DNA reads TGCGCCAGCAGTTTCTATATAAACACCGGGGAGCTGTTTTTT. Amino acid sequence: CASSFYINTGELFF. This rearrangement joins TRBV5-1 to TRBJ2-2; no definite D call. Trimming took 5 bases from V and 2 from J, leaving 10 bases between them. The CDR3 totals 14 residues. CDR1 SGHRS and CDR2 YFSETQ come from the germline V gene.

The chain recombines TRBV11-2 with TRBJ1-5, with TRBD1 matching 8 bases. The CDR3 runs 17 residues. With V trimmed by 3 bases and J by 0 bases, 7 bases remained unmatched. Germline V lookup: CDR1 SGHAT, CDR2 FQNNGV. The CDR3 protein is CASSFRDRNPSNQPQHF. The CDR3 DNA sequence: TGTGCCAGCAGCTTTAGGGACAGGAACCCTAGCAATCAGCCCCAGCATTTT.

The rearrangement uses TRBV9 and TRBJ2-3; 11 nucleotides agree with TRBD1. The CDR3 length is 17 residues. The germline gives CDR1 SGDLS, CDR2 YYNGEE. J lost 3 bases, V lost 0 bases, and 6 bases had no gene match. In DNA form, the CDR3 reads TGTGCCAGCAGCGTAGAGGACAGGGGGCGCGGTACAGATACGCAGTATTTT. Translating it yields CASSVEDRGRGTDTQYF.

The chain uses TRBV19 and TRBJ1-2, with a weak D call TRBD1 (5 bases). CDR1 is LNHDA and CDR2 is SQIVND in the germline V gene (reference sequence). Trimming took 5 bases from V and 8 from J, leaving 15 bases between them. The CDR3 spans 13 residues. Here the CDR3 DNA reads TGTGCCAGTAGTGGAGGGACTTCGAGGGGCTACACCTTC. Its protein product is CASSGGTSRGYTF.

The genes are TRBV6-5 and TRBJ1-2, with D uncertain. The CDR3 totals 14 residues. Germline V gene lookup returns CDR1 MNHEY and CDR2 SVGAGI. Trimming pared 0 bases from V and 8 bases from J, leaving 13 bases between. The CDR3: CASSYSRGFGGYTF. CDR3 nucleotides: TGTGCCAGCAGTTACTCGAGAGGGTTCGGAGGCTACACCTTC.

V usage is TRBV21-1 and J usage is TRBJ2-7; the table's D call TRBD1 went unverified against the DNA. TRBV21-1 is a pseudogene segment. This CDR3 spans 13 amino acids. The CDR3 coding sequence is TGTGCCAGCAGCAAAGAGGGGTTAGGGGAGCAGTACTTC. Amino acids: CASSKEGLGEQYF.

The chain employs TRBV5-8 and TRBJ1-5; 10 bases fit TRBD1. Looked up from germline, CDR1 is SGHTS and CDR2 is YDEGEE. The CDR3 totals 16 residues. Trimming removed 3 bases from V and 0 bases from J; junction bases left unmatched: 3. CDR3 in amino acids: CASSSDRGYSNQPQHF. The CDR3 nucleotides are TGTGCCAGCAGCTCGGACAGGGGGTATAGCAATCAGCCCCAGCATTTT.

This clone was counted once. The chain is built from TRBV5-5 and TRBJ1-4; TRBD1 might be the D (5 bases). The germline V gene encodes CDR1 SGHKS and CDR2 YYEKEE (reference sequence). The V end lost 1 base, the J end lost 8 bases, and 18 bases lay between the germline ends. CDR3 length: 16 residues. The CDR3 here is CASSLRSGGAVEKLFF. The CDR3 nucleotides read TGTGCCAGCAGCTTGAGGTCGGGTGGGGCGGTCGAAAAACTGTTTTTT. The whole variable domain, filled in from reference TRBV5-5 and TRBJ1-4, reads DAGVTQSPTHLIKTRGQQVTLRCSPISGHKSVSWYQQVLGQGPQFIFQYYEKEERGRGNFPDRFSARQFPNYSSELNVNALLLGDSALYLCASSLRSGGAVEKLFFGSGTQLSVL.

J is TRBJ1-1 and V is TRBV27, with 11 bases fitting TRBD1. This CDR3 is 14 amino acids long. CDR1 is MNHEY, CDR2 SMNVEV, per germline (reference sequence). Unmatched junction bases numbered 13, after V lost 8 bases and J lost 11 bases. The CDR3 DNA follows: TGTGCCAGCGGAGGACAGGGGGCGCGCATCGGGGCTTTCTTT. Its protein is CASGGQGARIGAFF.

The chain recombines TRBV5-1 with TRBJ2-1, with D possibly matching TRBD1 (6 bases). This CDR3 region has 15 residues. Germline V gene sequence: CDR1 SGHRS, CDR2 YFSETQ. Trimming removed 0 bases from V and 10 bases from J, with 17 bases in between. The CDR3 sequence is CASSLDRQGIGEQFF. The CDR3 DNA is TGCGCCAGCAGCTTGGATCGGCAGGGGATCGGCGAGCAGTTCTTC.

V is TRBV4-1 and J is TRBJ2-5; 9 nucleotides align to TRBD2. Per germline, CDR1 MGHRA and CDR2 YSYEKL. CDR3 length equals 15 residues. After removal of 1 base from V and 5 bases from J, the junction contained 5 bases not matched to a gene. This CDR3 reads CASSQGSSGIETQYF. Written as DNA, the CDR3 is TGCGCCAGCAGCCAAGGATCTAGCGGGATTGAGACCCAGTACTTC.

This sequence joins TRBV5-4 and TRBJ1-4; no reliable D call. The CDR3 runs 14 residues. V was clipped by 0 bases and J by 4 bases, with 7 bases between them. The germline V gene encodes CDR1 SGHNT and CDR2 YYREEE (reference sequence). The CDR3 DNA reads TGTGCCAGCAGCTTGGAAGGGAGTAATGAAAAACTGTTTTTT. Its translation is CASSLEGSNEKLFF.

The chain is built from TRBV14 and TRBJ2-7, with 9 bases identical to TRBD1. The length of the CDR3 is 15 residues. CDR1 and CDR2 from the germline V gene are SGHDN and FVKESK. V was pared by 5 bases and J by 7 bases, with 12 bases of the junction left unmatched. In DNA form, the CDR3 reads TGTGCCAGCAGCGAGGGAGGGACAGGGTCTAAAGAGCAGTACTTC. Encoded protein: CASSEGGTGSKEQYF.

V usage is TRBV7-9 and J usage is TRBJ2-5; possibly TRBD2 for D (6 bases). The CDR3 covers 16 residues. The germline V and J ends were trimmed by 5 bases and 4 bases, with 20 bases remaining between them. In germline, CDR1 is SEHNR, CDR2 FQNEAQ (reference sequence). CDR3 residues: CASSLSRLVVGETQYF. The CDR3 region has the DNA TGTGCCAGCAGCCTATCCCGACTAGTGGTGGGAGAGACCCAGTACTTC. Full variable domain (missing parts from reference TRBV7-9 and TRBJ2-5): DTGVSQNPRHKITKRGQNVTFRCDPISEHNRLYWYRQTLGQGPEFLTYFQNEAQLEKSRLLSDRFSAERPKGSFSTLEIQRTEQGDSAMYLCASSLSRLVVGETQYFGPGTRLLVL.

This clone has only one observation. The genes are TRBV11-3 and TRBJ1-1; D is undetermined. CDR1 SGHNT and CDR2 YENEEA come from the germline V gene. V dropped 1 base and J dropped 0 bases, with 15 bases sitting between them. The CDR3 runs 17 residues. CDR3: CASSLGGWSEMNTEAFF. In DNA, the CDR3 is TGTGCCAGCAGCTTAGGAGGATGGTCCGAGATGAACACTGAAGCTTTCTTT.

V gene TRBV7-9 combines with J gene TRBJ2-7, with TRBD2 as a possible D gene (5 bases). The V gene's germline CDR1 is SEHNR and CDR2 FQNEAQ (reference sequence). The V end was cut by 7 bases, the J end by 2 bases, with 15 bases between. The CDR3 sequence is 14 residues long. Here the CDR3 reads CASTLSGVTYEQYF. In nucleotides, the CDR3 is TGTGCCAGCACTTTATCCGGGGTAACCTACGAGCAGTACTTC.

The CDR3 DNA is TGTGCCAGCAGTCCCCCGACAGGGATCTCTGGGGCCAACGTCCTGACTTTC. This codes for CASSPPTGISGANVLTF. V usage is TRBV28 and J usage is TRBJ2-6; 7 nucleotides line up with TRBD1. The CDR3 runs to 17 residues. The germline CDR1 and CDR2 sequences are MDHEN and SYDVKM. Germline trimming cut 5 bases from V and 0 bases from J; bases unmatched to any gene: 7.

This sequence joins TRBV6-6 and TRBJ1-5; D unresolved. V dropped 6 bases and J dropped 3 bases, with 15 bases sitting between them. Germline V lookup: CDR1 MNHNY, CDR2 SVGAGI (reference sequence). The CDR3 covers 15 residues. This CDR3 reads CASSPMSSNNQPQHF. CDR3 bases: TGTGCCAGCAGCCCTATGAGTAGCAACAATCAGCCCCAGCATTTT.

The chain employs TRBV29-1 and TRBJ2-2; D call uncertain. Germline V gives CDR1 SQVTM, CDR2 ANQGSEA. Trimming removed 0 bases from V and 0 bases from J, with 11 bases in between. The CDR3 is made up of 16 amino acids. CDR3 sequence: CSVEDLQAPNTGELFF. DNA of the CDR3: TGCAGCGTTGAAGATCTTCAGGCTCCGAACACCGGGGAGCTGTTTTTT.

The chain uses TRBV11-2 and TRBJ2-7, with D perhaps TRBD2 (5 bases). The V end was cut by 1 base, the J end by 0 bases, with 13 bases between. CDR3 size: 16 residues. Germline-derived CDR1 and CDR2 are SGHAT and FQNNGV. The CDR3 bases are TGTGCCAGCAGCTTAGTCGGGGTAGGGAACTCCTACGAGCAGTACTTC. Translating it yields CASSLVGVGNSYEQYF.

The gene calls are TRBV6-6 and TRBJ1-4; no reliable D call. V gave up 10 bases and J gave up 7 bases, with 13 bases separating them. This CDR3 region has 12 residues. The germline V gene has CDR1 MNHNY and CDR2 SVGAGI (reference sequence). The CDR3 DNA follows: TGTGCCATATCACGGGAACCTGAAAAACTGTTTTTT. This encodes CAISREPEKLFF.

The chain couples TRBV6-5 to TRBJ2-7; 13 nucleotides agree with TRBD2. Looked up from germline, CDR1 is MNHEY and CDR2 is SVGAGI. V was clipped by 4 bases and J by 3 bases; unmatched bases: 6. The length of the CDR3 is 16 residues. The CDR3 here is CASSSTSGRANYEQYF. CDR3 DNA sequence: TGTGCCAGCAGTTCTACTAGCGGGAGGGCGAACTACGAGCAGTACTTC.

This chain joins TRBV30 and TRBJ1-1; D perhaps matches TRBD1 (5 bases). Trimming removed 2 bases at V and 5 bases at J, with 15 bases between. Germline values: CDR1 GTSNPN, CDR2 SVGIG (reference sequence). This CDR3 comprises 14 residues. The CDR3 bases are TGTGCCTGGAGTCTTTGGGGTCGGGGGACTGAAGCTTTCTTT. Translated: CAWSLWGRGTEAFF.

The CDR3 region is CASSLILNGFF. The CDR3 bases are TGTGCCAGCAGCCTAATACTGAATGGGTTCTTC. This chain uses TRBV7-9 with TRBJ2-1; no clear D. The germline gives CDR1 SEHNR, CDR2 FQNEAQ (reference sequence). V was clipped by 5 bases and J by 15 bases, with 14 bases between them. This CDR3 comprises 11 residues.

V is TRBV18 and J is TRBJ2-1; D remains unclear. The CDR3 runs to 14 residues. Germline V gene sequence: CDR1 KGHSH, CDR2 LQKENI. V lost 0 bases and J 4 bases, leaving 7 bases between the germline ends. CDR3 sequence reads: CASSPPTEYNEQFF. For the CDR3, the DNA is TGTGCCAGCTCACCACCGACGGAGTACAATGAGCAGTTCTTC.

The chain uses TRBV5-4 and TRBJ1-1; D ambiguous. The germline CDR1 and CDR2 sequences are SGHNT and YYREEE (reference sequence). This CDR3 is 13 amino acids long. Trimming removed 2 bases at V and 4 bases at J, with 9 bases between. CDR3: CASSFGEGTEAFF. In nucleotides, the CDR3 is TGTGCCAGCAGCTTTGGGGAGGGCACTGAAGCTTTCTTT.

This chain uses TRBV6-5 with TRBJ2-7; 16 bases map to TRBD2. Germline V lookup: CDR1 MNHEY, CDR2 SVGAGI. This CDR3 has 16 amino acids. The J segment lost 4 bases and the V segment lost 3 bases, leaving 3 bases of the junction unmatched. The CDR3 nucleotides read TGTGCCAGCAGTTATGGGACTAGCGGGGGGGCGTACGAGCAGTACTTC. Encoded protein: CASSYGTSGGAYEQYF.

The V gene is TRBV1, the J gene TRBJ2-2; the listed D gene, TRBD2, was not tested against the DNA. TRBV1 corresponds to a pseudogene. CDR3 size: 17 residues. DNA of the CDR3: TGCACCAGCTCCCTCACGGGAAATAGCGGGGGCACCGGGGAGCTGTTTTTT. Encoded protein: CTSSLTGNSGGTGELFF.